A single TCR beta chain is shown here with its context. Its cognate antigen has yet to be identified. Qualities for individual bases were not recorded, and no much larger clone is one base off. This entry is derived from a study of T cell changes during pregnancy in multiple sclerosis (dated by TCRdb to about 2019). Notes on the research overall: The study looked at changes in the T cell repertoire across pregnancy in women with multiple sclerosis.

From the cysteine up to the phenylalanine, the CDR3 has a length of 15 residues. The kept DNA is CDR3 alone, 45 bases in frame from the first base. Trimming removed 3 bases from V and 0 bases from J, leaving 10 bases between the germline ends. The germline V gene sets CDR1 to SGDLS and CDR2 to YYNGEE. Library preparation employed the immunoSEQ multiplex PCR assay. TCRdb mirrors the immuneACCESS table, restricted to in-frame sequences. Some clones are absent from its copies; in checked studies, under half trace to an unresolved V gene, and the reason for the others is unknown. The sample data list roughly 97,000 clones, and around nine tenths of these were observed just once. Approximately 0.76% of the sample is held by the ten biggest clonotypes.

The source is a female donor in good health, enrolled as a control in a pregnancy study. The sample in question was peripheral blood, obtained in the second trimester of pregnancy. The V gene is TRBV9 and the J gene is TRBJ1-3; a tentative D match to TRBD1 spans 5 bases. The nucleotides read TGTGCCAGCAGCGACTTGGGGCTCTCTGGAAACACCATATATTTT. Its protein reads: CASSDLGLSGNTIYF.